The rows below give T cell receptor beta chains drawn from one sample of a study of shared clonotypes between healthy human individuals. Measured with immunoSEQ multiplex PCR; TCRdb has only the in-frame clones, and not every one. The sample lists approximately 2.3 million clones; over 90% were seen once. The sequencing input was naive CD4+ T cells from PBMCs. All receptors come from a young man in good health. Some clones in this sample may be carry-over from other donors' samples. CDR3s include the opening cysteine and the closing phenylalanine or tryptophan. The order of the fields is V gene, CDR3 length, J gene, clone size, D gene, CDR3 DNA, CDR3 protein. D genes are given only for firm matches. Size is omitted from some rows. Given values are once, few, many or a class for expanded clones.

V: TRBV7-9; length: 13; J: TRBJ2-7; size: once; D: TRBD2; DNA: TGTGCCAGCAGCCCTGCTAGCGGTTACGAGCAGTACTTC; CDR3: CASSPASGYEQYF
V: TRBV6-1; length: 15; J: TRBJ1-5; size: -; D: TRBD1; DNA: TGTGCCAGCCTAAAAGGGGGCTGGAGCAATCAGCCCCAGCATTTT; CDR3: CASLKGGWSNQPQHF
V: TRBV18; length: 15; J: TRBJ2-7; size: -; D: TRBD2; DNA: TGTGCCAGCTCACCCCCCGGGACTAGCGGGACAAAGAAGTACTTC; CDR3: CASSPPGTSGTKKYF
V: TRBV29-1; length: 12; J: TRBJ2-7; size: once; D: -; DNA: TGCAGCGTTGCTCTGGGCGCTTACGAGCAGTACTTC; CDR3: CSVALGAYEQYF
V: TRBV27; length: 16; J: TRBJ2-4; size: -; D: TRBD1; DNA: TGTGCCAGCAGTTTTAGTTACAGGGGTGCCAAAAACATTCAGTACTTC; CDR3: CASSFSYRGAKNIQYF
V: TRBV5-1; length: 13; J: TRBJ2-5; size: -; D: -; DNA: TGCGCCAGCAGCGGCGGGCAGCGGGAGACCCAGTACTTC; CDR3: CASSGGQRETQYF
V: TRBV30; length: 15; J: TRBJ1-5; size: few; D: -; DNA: TGTGCCTGGACCCCCCGGGGCGGGGTGAATCAGCCCCAGCATTTT; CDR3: CAWTPRGGVNQPQHF
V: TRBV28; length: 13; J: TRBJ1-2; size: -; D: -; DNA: TGTGCCAGCAGATCGGGCCTTTTATATGGCTACACCTTC; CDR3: CASRSGLLYGYTF
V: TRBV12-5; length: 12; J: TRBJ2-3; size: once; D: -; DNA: TGTGCTAGTGGTCACGGTAAAGATACGCAGTATTTT; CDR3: CASGHGKDTQYF
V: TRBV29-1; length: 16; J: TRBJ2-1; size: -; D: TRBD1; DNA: TGCAGCGGTCACCCTTCGGACAGGGGAACCTACAATGAGCAGTTCTTC; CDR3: CSGHPSDRGTYNEQFF
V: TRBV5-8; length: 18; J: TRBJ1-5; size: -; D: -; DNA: TGTGCCAGCAGCTCTCGAGGTATTTGGGGCGCGGGCAATCAGCCCCAGCATTTT; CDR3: CASSSRGIWGAGNQPQHF
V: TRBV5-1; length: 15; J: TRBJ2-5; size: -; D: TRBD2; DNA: TGCGCCAGCAGGGCTGAAGCGGGAGGCCAAGAGACCCAGTACTTC; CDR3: CASRAEAGGQETQYF
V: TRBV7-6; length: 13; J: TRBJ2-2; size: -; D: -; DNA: TGTGCCAGCAGCTTAGTTTCCACCGGGGAGCTGTTTTTT; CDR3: CASSLVSTGELFF
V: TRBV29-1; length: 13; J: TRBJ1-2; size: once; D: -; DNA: TGCAGCGTTGGGAAAGGGTTCGTAGATGGCTACACCTTC; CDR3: CSVGKGFVDGYTF
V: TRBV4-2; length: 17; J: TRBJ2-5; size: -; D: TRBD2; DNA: TGTGCCAGCAGCCAAGATCCGGCTAGCGGTCCGGTAAAAACCCAGTACTTC; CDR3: CASSQDPASGPVKTQYF
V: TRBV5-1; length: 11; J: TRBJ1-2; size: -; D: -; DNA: TGCGCCAGCAGCGGGGGAGATGGCTACACCTTC; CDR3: CASSGGDGYTF
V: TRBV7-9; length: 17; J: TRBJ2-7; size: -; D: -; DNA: TGTGCCAGCAGCTTAGGGGTGGTAGCGGCCAGCTCCTACGAGCAGTACTTC; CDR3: CASSLGVVAASSYEQYF
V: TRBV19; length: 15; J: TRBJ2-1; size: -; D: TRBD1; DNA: TGTGCCAGTAGTGCCCGGGACAGGGGCCACAATGAGCAGTTCTTC; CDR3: CASSARDRGHNEQFF
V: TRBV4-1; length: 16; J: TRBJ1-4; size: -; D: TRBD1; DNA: TGCGCCAGCAAAAACGGCGGGGCAGGGGGTCGTGAAAAACTGTTTTTT; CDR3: CASKNGGAGGREKLFF
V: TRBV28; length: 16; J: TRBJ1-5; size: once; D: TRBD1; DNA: TGTGCCAGCAGTTTGGGGGACAGATATAGCAATCAGCCCCAGCATTTT; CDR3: CASSLGDRYSNQPQHF
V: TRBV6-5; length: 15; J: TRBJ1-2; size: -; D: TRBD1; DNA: TGTGCCAGCAGTTCGGGGGGACAGGCCAACTATGGCTACACCTTC; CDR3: CASSSGGQANYGYTF
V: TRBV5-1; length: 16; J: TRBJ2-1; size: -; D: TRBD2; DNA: TGCGCCAGCAGCCTGGCCGGGGTCTCTAGCGGGAGGGAGCAGTTCTTC; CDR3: CASSLAGVSSGREQFF
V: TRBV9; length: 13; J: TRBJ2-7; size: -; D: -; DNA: TGTGCCAGCAGCCCCGGGGAACCTCGCGAGCAGTACTTC; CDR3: CASSPGEPREQYF
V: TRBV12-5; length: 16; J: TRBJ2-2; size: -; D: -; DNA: TGTGCTAGTGGTTTGTGGGAGACCTCTCCAGCCGGGGAGCTGTTTTTT; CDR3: CASGLWETSPAGELFF
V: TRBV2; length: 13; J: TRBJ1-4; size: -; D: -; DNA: TGTGCCAGCAGTAAGGACAGTGGTGGTGGGCTTTTTTTT; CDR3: CASSKDSGGGLFF
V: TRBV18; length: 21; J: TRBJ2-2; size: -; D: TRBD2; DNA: TGTGCCAGCTCACCCCGGGATTATCCTCCTCTAGCGGGATTCAACACCGGGGAGCTGTTTTTT; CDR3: CASSPRDYPPLAGFNTGELFF
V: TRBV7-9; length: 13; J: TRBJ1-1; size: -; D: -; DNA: TGTGCCAGCAGCTTGTTTCCGAACACTGAAGCTTTCTTT; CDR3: CASSLFPNTEAFF
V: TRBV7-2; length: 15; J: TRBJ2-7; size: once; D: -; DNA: TGTGCCAGCAGCCCAGGTGGGTCCGGCAAGGACGAGCAGTACTTC; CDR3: CASSPGGSGKDEQYF
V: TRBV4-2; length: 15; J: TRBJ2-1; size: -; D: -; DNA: TGTGCCAGCAGCGGAAGCGTCAACTCCAGAGGAGAGCAGTTCTTC; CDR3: CASSGSVNSRGEQFF
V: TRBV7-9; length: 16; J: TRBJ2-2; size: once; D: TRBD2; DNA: TGTGCCAGCAGCTTACTGGGGGACTACACCCAAGGGGAGCTGTTTTTT; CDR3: CASSLLGDYTQGELFF
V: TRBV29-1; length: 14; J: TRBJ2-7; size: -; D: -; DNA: TGCAGCGTGGTACAGGGAGCCAGCTCCTACGAGCAGTACTTC; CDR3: CSVVQGASSYEQYF
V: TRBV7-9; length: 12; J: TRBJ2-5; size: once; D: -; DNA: TGTGCCAGCAGCTCCTTGGGGGAGACCCAGTACTTC; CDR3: CASSSLGETQYF
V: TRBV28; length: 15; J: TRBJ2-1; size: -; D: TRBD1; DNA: TGTGCCAGCTCGACTTCCGGGACAGGGAACAATGAGCAGTTCTTC; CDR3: CASSTSGTGNNEQFF
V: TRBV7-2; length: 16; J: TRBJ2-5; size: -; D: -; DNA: TGTGCCAGCAGGGAGGGCTCCGTCACCTCGGGGGAGACCCAGTACTTC; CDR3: CASREGSVTSGETQYF
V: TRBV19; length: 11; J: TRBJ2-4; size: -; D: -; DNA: TGTGCCAGCGAATCCCAGGGCATTCAGTACTTC; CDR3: CASESQGIQYF
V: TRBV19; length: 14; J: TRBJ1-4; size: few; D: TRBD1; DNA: TGTGCCAGTAGTTCGACAGGGTTACGGGAAAAACTGTTTTTT; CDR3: CASSSTGLREKLFF
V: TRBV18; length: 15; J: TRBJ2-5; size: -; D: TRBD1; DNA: TGTGCCAGCTCACCGGGACAGGGAAATCAAGAGACCCAGTACTTC; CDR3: CASSPGQGNQETQYF
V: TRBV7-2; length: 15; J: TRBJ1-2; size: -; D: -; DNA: TGTGCCAGCAGCTTAGTCAGGGGTAATAACTATGGCTACACCTTC; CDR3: CASSLVRGNNYGYTF
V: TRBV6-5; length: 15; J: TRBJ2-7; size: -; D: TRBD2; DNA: TGTGCCAGCAGTCAGACTAGCGGGAGGGCCGGCGAGCAGTACTTC; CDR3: CASSQTSGRAGEQYF
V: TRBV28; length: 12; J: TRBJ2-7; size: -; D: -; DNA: TGTGCCAGCACCCGAGGGACCTACGAGCAGTACTTC; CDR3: CASTRGTYEQYF
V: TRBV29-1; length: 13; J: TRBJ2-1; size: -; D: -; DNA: TGCAGCGTTGCCGGTCTGCCCTACAATGAGCAGTTCTTC; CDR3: CSVAGLPYNEQFF
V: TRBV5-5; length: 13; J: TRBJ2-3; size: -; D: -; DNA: TGTGCCAGCAGCTTGGGGGGCCCGGATACGCAGTATTTT; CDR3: CASSLGGPDTQYF
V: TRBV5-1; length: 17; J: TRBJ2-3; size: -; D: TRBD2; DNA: TGCGCCAGCAGCTTGCTGCAGTCTAGCGGGAGTACAGATACGCAGTATTTT; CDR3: CASSLLQSSGSTDTQYF
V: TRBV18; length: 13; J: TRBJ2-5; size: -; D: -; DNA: TGTGCCAGCTCACCTAAAACTAAAGAGACCCAGTACTTC; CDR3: CASSPKTKETQYF
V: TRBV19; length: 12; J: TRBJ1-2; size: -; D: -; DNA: TGTGCCAGTAGTCCGAGACCGTATTTCTACACCTTC; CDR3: CASSPRPYFYTF
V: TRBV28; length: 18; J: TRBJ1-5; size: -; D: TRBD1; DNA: TGTGCCAGCTCGCCGGTAGGGTCAGGGGGGGCGGGCAATCAGCCCCAGCATTTT; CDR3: CASSPVGSGGAGNQPQHF
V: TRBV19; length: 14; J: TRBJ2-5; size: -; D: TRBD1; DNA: TGTGCCAGTAGTATCACACAGGGGAGTGAGACCCAGTACTTC; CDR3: CASSITQGSETQYF
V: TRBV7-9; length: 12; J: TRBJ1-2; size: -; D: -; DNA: TGTGCCAGCAGCTTAGTTAACTATGGCTACACCTTC; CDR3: CASSLVNYGYTF
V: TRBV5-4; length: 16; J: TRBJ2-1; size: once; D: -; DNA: TGTGCCAGCAGCTTGGTGGCCCGGGGGATCCACAATGAGCAGTTCTTC; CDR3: CASSLVARGIHNEQFF
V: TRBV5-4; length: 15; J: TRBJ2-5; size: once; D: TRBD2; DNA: TGTGCCAGCAGCAGAAGAGTTGCGGGAGAAGAGACCCAGTACTTC; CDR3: CASSRRVAGEETQYF
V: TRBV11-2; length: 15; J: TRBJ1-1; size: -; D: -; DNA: TGTGCCAGCAGCTTAGATCGGGGGGGGAACACTGAAGCTTTCTTT; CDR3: CASSLDRGGNTEAFF